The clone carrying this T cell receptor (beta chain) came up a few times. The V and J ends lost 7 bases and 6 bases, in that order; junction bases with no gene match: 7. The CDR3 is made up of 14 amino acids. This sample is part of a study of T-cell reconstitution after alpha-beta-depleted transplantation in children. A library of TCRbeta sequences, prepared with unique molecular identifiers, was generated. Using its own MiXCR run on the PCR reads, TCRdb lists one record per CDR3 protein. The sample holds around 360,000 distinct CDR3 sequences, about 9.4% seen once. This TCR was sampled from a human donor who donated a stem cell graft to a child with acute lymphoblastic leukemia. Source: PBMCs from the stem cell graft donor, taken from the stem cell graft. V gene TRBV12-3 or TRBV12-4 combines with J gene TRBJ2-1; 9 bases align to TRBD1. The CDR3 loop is CASTTGGRGNEQFF. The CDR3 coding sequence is TGTGCCAGCACTACAGGGGGCAGGGGCAATGAGCAGTTCTTC.